Sequencing of this T cell receptor (beta chain) was carried out in a study of blood T cell repertoires in COVID-19. All enrollees were about 18 to 100 years old and from around 25 US areas. Assignment of participants to cohorts was predicated upon participant-reported clinical history. With 5 bases clipped from V and 9 bases from J, the junction kept 11 bases outside the gene matches. The CDR3 consists of 15 residues. CDR1 WNHNN and CDR2 SYGVQD come from the germline V gene (reference sequence). The authors' processing: Reference gene primer amplification gave nucleated cell count estimates. Libraries were prepared by immunoSEQ multiplex PCR; TCRdb keeps only in-frame clonotypes and omits some of them. D and trimming come from the DNA, and the V and J calls and clone size come from that table. The table lists about 220,000 clones, roughly four fifths of them singletons, with 3% to 4% in the top ten.

Sequencing was done on a sample of PBMCs or T cells enriched from blood (not recorded which). The rearrangement joins TRBV10-1 to TRBJ2-1, with 9 bases lining up with TRBD2. The receptor's source is a woman aged 55-69 years who had recovered from COVID-19. The CDR3 nucleotides read TGCGCCAGCAGTCCCCAGGCGGGAGGGCCAAGTGAGCAGTTCTTC. This codes for CASSPQAGGPSEQFF.